Listed here are 11 T cell receptor beta chains from one sample, sequenced in a study of T-cell memory formation after mild COVID-19 listed by TCRdb under 2021. Libraries were built with 5' RACE. The sequencing machine was an Illumina NovaSeq 6000. TCRdb reanalyzed the raw reads on its own, using fastp at Q25 for trimming and MiXCR for clone calling, and kept in-frame beta chains. Every distinct CDR3 protein forms one entry, paired with its most common genes and DNA. This sample has 210,000 or so distinct CDR3 sequences in its table, and 27% of those were observed once. About an eighth of the sample lies in the top ten. The material sequenced was PBMCs or a T cell subset sorted from them (not recorded which). The receptors derive from an adult woman who had mild COVID-19 (a few samples of this study predate the infection). The sample titles of this study are shuffled in the database, so cell type and time point are left out; the donor was told from shared clones.

Points on this clonotype: This may be a read error, as it is one base from a much larger clone. This chain connects TRBV7-2 to TRBJ1-1, with a possible D match to TRBD1 (5 bases). Germline CDR1 is SGHTA and CDR2 is FQGNSA. Trimming shortened V by 0 bases and J by 3 bases, and 8 bases separated the two germline ends. CDR3 length: 14 amino acids. The DNA for the CDR3 is TGTGCCAGCAGCTTAGCGGCCAGGGACACTGAAGCTTTCTTT. Its protein is CASSLAARDTEAFF.

The chain recombines TRBV2 with TRBJ2-1, with D perhaps matching TRBD1 (5 bases). Germline CDR1 and CDR2: SNHLY and FYNNEI. The CDR3 contains 16 residues. V lost 0 bases, J lost 5 bases, and 14 bases lay in between. The CDR3 DNA reads as TGTGCCAGCAGTGAAGCAGCTGCGGACATGAACAATGAGCAGTTCTTC. As protein: CASSEAAADMNNEQFF.

The table lists this clonotype with a few counts. The V call is TRBV7-8, the J call TRBJ2-7; D is undetermined. The germline CDR1 and CDR2 sequences are SGHVS and FQNEAQ. V lost 3 bases and J lost 7, with 16 bases in between. There are 14 residues in the CDR3. The CDR3 is CASSLYSGLGEQYF. The CDR3 DNA reads TGTGCCAGCAGCTTGTACAGTGGGCTGGGAGAGCAGTACTTC.

V gene TRBV7-9 combines with J gene TRBJ2-7; the D is unclear. V lost 5 bases and J lost 2, with 10 bases in between. The CDR3 totals 13 residues. The germline V gene encodes CDR1 SEHNR and CDR2 FQNEAQ (reference sequence). The CDR3 nucleotides are TGTGCCAGCAGCCACAGAGATACCTACGAGCAGTACTTC. This codes for CASSHRDTYEQYF.

This clonotype was picked up a small number of times. The genes are TRBV24-1 and TRBJ2-1; D might be TRBD1 or TRBD2, each matching 5 bases. Trimming pared 7 bases from V and 4 bases from J, leaving 22 bases between. In germline, CDR1 is KGHDR, CDR2 SFDVKD. The length of the CDR3 is 17 residues. In DNA form, the CDR3 reads TGTGCCACCAGCCCTCGGTTTGGGGGAGTTTTGTACAATGAGCAGTTCTTC. Translating gives CATSPRFGGVLYNEQFF.

The chain has TRBV6-6 and TRBJ2-7; TRBD2 matches 7 bases. The CDR3 is 13 amino acids. Germline V gene lookup returns CDR1 MNHNY and CDR2 SVGAGI (reference sequence). V lost 5 bases and J lost 5; bases outside the gene matches: 6. The CDR3 DNA reads TGTGCCAGCAGTCCCCGGGGGAGGGACGAGCAGTACTTC. Protein sequence: CASSPRGRDEQYF.

This clonotype showed up just a few times. Possible read error: a much larger clone is one base away. The chain links TRBV7-2 to TRBJ2-1; D remains unclear. Trimming pared 0 bases from V and 9 bases from J, leaving 3 bases between. The CDR3 runs 11 residues. From germline, CDR1 is SGHTA and CDR2 FQGNSA. In nucleotides, the CDR3 is TGTGCCAGCAGCTTAGCGGGTGAGCAGTTCTTC. This codes for CASSLAGEQFF.

In this sample, this clonotype turned up many times. V usage is TRBV6-5 and J usage is TRBJ2-1; D is unclear. Trimming removed 0 bases at V and 6 bases at J, with 6 bases between. The CDR3 is 13 residues long. Per germline, CDR1 MNHEY and CDR2 SVGAGI. The CDR3 loop reads CASSYSGANEQFF. CDR3 DNA sequence: TGTGCCAGCAGTTACTCAGGCGCCAATGAGCAGTTCTTC.

The chain has TRBV5-1 and TRBJ2-5, with 7 bases lining up with TRBD2. Germline V gene data show CDR1 as SGHRS and CDR2 as YFSETQ. V lost 8 bases and J lost 2; bases outside the gene matches: 3. The CDR3 totals 12 residues. CDR3 DNA sequence: TGCGCCAGTTGGGGGGGACAAGAGACCCAGTACTTC. Its translation is CASWGGQETQYF.

This clonotype was observed a handful of times. This chain links TRBV15 with TRBJ2-3; possibly TRBD2 for D (5 bases). With 3 bases removed from V and 9 bases from J, the gap between germline ends came to 7 bases. Germline V lookup: CDR1 LNHNV, CDR2 YYDKDF (reference sequence). The length of the CDR3 is 11 residues. The CDR3 loop is CATSRSGTQYF. The CDR3, as DNA: TGTGCCACCAGCAGGAGCGGAACGCAGTATTTT.

The chain carries TRBV5-1 and TRBJ2-7; D perhaps matches TRBD1 (6 bases). The CDR3 contains 13 residues. Trimming took off 4 bases at V and 2 bases at J, with 10 bases between the two ends. Germline CDR1 SGHRS, CDR2 YFSETQ. The CDR3 is CASSTGHTYEQYF. CDR3 nucleotide sequence: TGCGCCAGCAGCACGGGACATACCTACGAGCAGTACTTC.